This T cell receptor (beta chain) was sequenced for a study of T cell repertoires in cytomegalovirus infection. About the study: Alongside well-studied HLA-B-restricted CMV epitopes, recently identified HLA-C-restricted CMV epitopes were also used. Evidence of both CMV infection and a matching HLA type came from public TCR beta signatures. Study results and limitations: CMV-specific TCR beta clonotypes restricted by HLA-C were the ones dominating the ex vivo response. Based on cumulative public TCR beta family frequency, carriers of CMV plus the relevant HLA were identified.

A note on this clonotype: As yet, its antigen is unknown.

The germline gives CDR1 SGHRS, CDR2 YFSETQ. The length of the CDR3 is 15 residues. Germline trimming cut 2 bases from V and 0 bases from J; bases unmatched to any gene: 2. TCRdb re-derived calls from the reads in MiXCR, one entry per CDR3 protein. The sample includes 900,000 to 950,000 distinct CDR3 sequences, around 30% of them seen just once. The V call is TRBV5-1, the J call TRBJ2-1; 7 nucleotides match TRBD1. Sequenced material: cultured CD8+ T cells from PBMCs, taken from culture after CMV antigen stimulation. This clonotype was obtained from a human donor in good health (CMV status not recorded). Some clones in this sample may be carry-over from other donors' samples. The CDR3 is CASSFTGDSYNEQFF. The CDR3 DNA reads as TGCGCCAGCAGCTTTACAGGGGACTCCTACAATGAGCAGTTCTTC. Full variable domain (rest looked up from reference TRBV5-1 and TRBJ2-1): KAGVTQTPRYLIKTRGQQVTLSCSPISGHRSVSWYQQTPGQGLQFLFEYFSETQRNKGNFPGRFSGRQFSNSRSEMNVSTLELGDSALYLCASSFTGDSYNEQFFGPGTRLTVL.